This TCR beta chain was recorded in a study of identical twins. Study-level results: Twins shared out-of-frame alpha sequences with excess low generation probability.

Every sampled donor was Caucasian and healthy. This clonotype was seen more than once but under ten times. Its target is unknown. TCRdb ran MiXCR on the 5' RACE reads and lists one entry per CDR3 protein. Among some 660,000 distinct CDR3 sequences listed, 8.6% were seen once. Per the germline V gene, CDR1 is MDHEN and CDR2 is SYDVKM. V lost 1 base and J 2 bases, leaving 15 bases between the germline ends. CDR3 size: 16 residues. These records were also assigned to another study, of yellow fever vaccine responses in identical twins. That report adds: Reportedly, twins' vaccine T cell responses looked partly convergent and partly personalized.

This TCR was sampled from a woman between 18 and 29 years old in good health. Sequencing was performed on PBMCs. This chain connects TRBV28 to TRBJ2-7, with unresolved D. The CDR3 region has the DNA TGTGCCAGCAGTTTATCTGCCAGCGTTACCGCCTACGAGCAGTACTTC. It is translated as CASSLSASVTAYEQYF.